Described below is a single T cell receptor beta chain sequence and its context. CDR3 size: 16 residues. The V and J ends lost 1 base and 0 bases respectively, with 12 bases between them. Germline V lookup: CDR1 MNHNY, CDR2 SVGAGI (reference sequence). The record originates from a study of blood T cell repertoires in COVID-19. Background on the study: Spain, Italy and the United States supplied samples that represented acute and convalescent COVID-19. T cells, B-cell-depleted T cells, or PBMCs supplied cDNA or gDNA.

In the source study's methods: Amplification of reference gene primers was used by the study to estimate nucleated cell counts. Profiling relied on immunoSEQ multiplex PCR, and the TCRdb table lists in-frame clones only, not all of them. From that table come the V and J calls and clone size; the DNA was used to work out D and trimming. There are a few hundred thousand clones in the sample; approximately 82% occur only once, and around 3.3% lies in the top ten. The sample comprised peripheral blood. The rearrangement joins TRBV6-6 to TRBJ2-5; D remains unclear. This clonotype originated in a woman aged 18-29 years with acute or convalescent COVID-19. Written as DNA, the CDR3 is TGTGCCAGCAGTTACTTCCCACATACCGACCAAGAGACCCAGTACTTC. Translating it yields CASSYFPHTDQETQYF.